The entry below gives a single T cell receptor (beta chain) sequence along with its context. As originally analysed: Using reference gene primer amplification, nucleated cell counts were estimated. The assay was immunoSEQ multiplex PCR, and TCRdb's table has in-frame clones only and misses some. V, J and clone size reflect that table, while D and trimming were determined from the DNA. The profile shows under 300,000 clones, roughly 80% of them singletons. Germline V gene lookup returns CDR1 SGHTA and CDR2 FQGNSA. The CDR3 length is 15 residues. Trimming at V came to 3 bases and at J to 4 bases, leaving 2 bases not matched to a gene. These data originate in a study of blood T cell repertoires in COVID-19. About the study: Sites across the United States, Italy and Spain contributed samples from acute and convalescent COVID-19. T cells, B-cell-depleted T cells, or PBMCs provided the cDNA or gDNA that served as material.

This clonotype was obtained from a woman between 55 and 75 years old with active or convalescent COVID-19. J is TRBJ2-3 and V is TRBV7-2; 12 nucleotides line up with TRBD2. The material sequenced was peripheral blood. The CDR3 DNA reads TGTGCCAGCAGCTTGTCTAGCGGGGGGGCAGATACGCAGTATTTT. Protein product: CASSLSSGGADTQYF.